The T cell receptor (beta chain) under discussion was sequenced for a study of PD-1 blockade in mismatch repair-deficient tumors (dated by TCRdb to about 2017). Describing the broader study: Between late 2013 and 2016, the trial enrolled roughly 86 consecutive patients with roughly twelve types of mismatch repair-deficient cancer, all of whom had received prior treatment and were progressing. Tumor-associated T cell clones were tracked in the peripheral blood of patients responding to PD-1 blockade by deep sequencing of TCR CDR3 regions.

Mismatch repair deficiency in every enrolled patient was established by polymerase chain reaction or immunohistochemistry. TCR sequencing was performed for a few patients who responded to pembrolizumab therapy. In the phase II trial, pembrolizumab PD-1 blockade was tested prospectively in advanced mismatch repair-deficient cancers, no matter which tissue of origin the cancers came from. Peripheral blood T cell samples were serially collected before and at multiple times after PD-1 blockade was started. Blood sampling times were expressed in weeks after the first pembrolizumab dose. Its CDR3 holds 14 amino acids, cysteine through phenylalanine. Of the read, only the CDR3 DNA is kept; its 42 bases are in frame from base 1. V loses 6 bases of germline sequence and J loses 1 base, and the interval between the two ends is 11 bases. CDR1 SEHNR and CDR2 FQNEAQ are derived from the germline V gene (reference sequence).

Library prep was done by the immunoSEQ multiplex PCR assay. In its TCRdb copy, this immuneACCESS table keeps in-frame sequences only and misses some clones. Where compared with another copy, unresolved V genes explain less than half of these, and the others have no known cause. The sample table contains around 62,000 clones; only one count was recorded for roughly 80% of them. The ten biggest clones cover about 5% of the sample. On this clone itself: The target of this receptor is not known. Base qualities are not provided; no much larger clone lies one nucleotide away.

General conclusions and limits of the study: Rapid expansion after pembrolizumab followed by contraction, generally before radiologic responses, was shown by tumor-resident clones, which were often undetectable in blood before treatment.

The origin of this receptor is an adult with mismatch repair-deficient cancer. Sequences were derived from peripheral blood, sampled 2 weeks after starting pembrolizumab. The sequence links TRBV7-9 to TRBJ2-3, and possibly TRBD1, on 6 matching bases. The bases read TGTGCCAGCAGGAGGGACACCGGCACAGATACGCAGTATTTT. It translates as CASRRDTGTDTQYF.